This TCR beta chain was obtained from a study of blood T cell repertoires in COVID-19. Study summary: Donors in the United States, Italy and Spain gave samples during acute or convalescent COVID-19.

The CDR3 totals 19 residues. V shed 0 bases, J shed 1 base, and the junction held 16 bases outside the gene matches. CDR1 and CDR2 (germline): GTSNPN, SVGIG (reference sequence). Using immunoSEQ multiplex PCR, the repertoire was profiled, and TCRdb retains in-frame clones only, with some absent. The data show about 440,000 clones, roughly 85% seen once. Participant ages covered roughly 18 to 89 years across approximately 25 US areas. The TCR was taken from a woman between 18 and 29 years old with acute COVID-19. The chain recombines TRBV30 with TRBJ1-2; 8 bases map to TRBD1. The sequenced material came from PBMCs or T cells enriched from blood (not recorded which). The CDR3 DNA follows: TGTGCCTGGAGTGTACTTCTGGGACAGGTGACTGGGTTTAACTATGGCTACACCTTC. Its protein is CAWSVLLGQVTGFNYGYTF.